This TCR beta chain originates from a study of blood T cell repertoires in COVID-19. Study-wide background: COVID-19 samples, acute and convalescent, were from the United States, Italy and Spain.

The table came from immunoSEQ multiplex PCR; TCRdb's copy has only in-frame clones and leaves some out. Of around 180,000 clones listed, roughly 84% are singletons. Trimming removed 0 bases from V and 9 bases from J, with 13 bases in between. The germline V gene encodes CDR1 SGHRS and CDR2 YFSETQ. This CDR3 region has 15 residues. The clonotype comes from a person between 65 and 80 years old with COVID-19, enrolled during active disease. This rearrangement joins TRBV5-1 to TRBJ1-6; D is uncertain. Sequenced: peripheral blood. Here the CDR3 reads CASSLVAASGSPLHF. In nucleotides, the CDR3 is TGCGCCAGCAGCTTGGTCGCGGCGTCGGGTTCACCCCTCCACTTT.